This TCR beta chain came from a study of blood T cell repertoires in COVID-19. Study-level information: Both acute and convalescent COVID-19 samples were obtained from the United States, Italy and Spain.

Germline assignment: CDR1 SGHVS and CDR2 FNYEAQ. The germline V and J ends were trimmed by 8 bases and 14 bases, with 24 bases remaining between them. The length of the CDR3 is 14 residues. Authors' data handling: Counts of nucleated cells, estimated from reference gene primer amplification, were obtained. The assay was immunoSEQ multiplex PCR, and TCRdb's table has in-frame clones only and misses some. V and J calls and clone size come straight from that table; D and trimming were deduced from the DNA. The sample lists some 500,000 clones; roughly 89% were seen once. The sequence was obtained from a woman in her forties or fifties with COVID-19, enrolled during active disease. The sequenced sample was peripheral blood. The rearrangement links TRBV7-6 to TRBJ1-4, with D tentatively TRBD1 (6 bases). CDR3 protein: CASSRQGNNEGLFF. For the CDR3, the DNA is TGTGCCAGCTCGCGCCAGGGGAATAATGAGGGGCTGTTTTTT. Drawing the rest from reference TRBV7-6 and TRBJ1-4, the complete variable domain is GAGVSQSPRYKVTKRGQDVALRCDPISGHVSLYWYRQALGQGPEFLTYFNYEAQQDKSGLPNDRFSAERPEGSISTLTIQRTEQRDSAMYRCASSRQGNNEGLFFGSGTQLSVL.